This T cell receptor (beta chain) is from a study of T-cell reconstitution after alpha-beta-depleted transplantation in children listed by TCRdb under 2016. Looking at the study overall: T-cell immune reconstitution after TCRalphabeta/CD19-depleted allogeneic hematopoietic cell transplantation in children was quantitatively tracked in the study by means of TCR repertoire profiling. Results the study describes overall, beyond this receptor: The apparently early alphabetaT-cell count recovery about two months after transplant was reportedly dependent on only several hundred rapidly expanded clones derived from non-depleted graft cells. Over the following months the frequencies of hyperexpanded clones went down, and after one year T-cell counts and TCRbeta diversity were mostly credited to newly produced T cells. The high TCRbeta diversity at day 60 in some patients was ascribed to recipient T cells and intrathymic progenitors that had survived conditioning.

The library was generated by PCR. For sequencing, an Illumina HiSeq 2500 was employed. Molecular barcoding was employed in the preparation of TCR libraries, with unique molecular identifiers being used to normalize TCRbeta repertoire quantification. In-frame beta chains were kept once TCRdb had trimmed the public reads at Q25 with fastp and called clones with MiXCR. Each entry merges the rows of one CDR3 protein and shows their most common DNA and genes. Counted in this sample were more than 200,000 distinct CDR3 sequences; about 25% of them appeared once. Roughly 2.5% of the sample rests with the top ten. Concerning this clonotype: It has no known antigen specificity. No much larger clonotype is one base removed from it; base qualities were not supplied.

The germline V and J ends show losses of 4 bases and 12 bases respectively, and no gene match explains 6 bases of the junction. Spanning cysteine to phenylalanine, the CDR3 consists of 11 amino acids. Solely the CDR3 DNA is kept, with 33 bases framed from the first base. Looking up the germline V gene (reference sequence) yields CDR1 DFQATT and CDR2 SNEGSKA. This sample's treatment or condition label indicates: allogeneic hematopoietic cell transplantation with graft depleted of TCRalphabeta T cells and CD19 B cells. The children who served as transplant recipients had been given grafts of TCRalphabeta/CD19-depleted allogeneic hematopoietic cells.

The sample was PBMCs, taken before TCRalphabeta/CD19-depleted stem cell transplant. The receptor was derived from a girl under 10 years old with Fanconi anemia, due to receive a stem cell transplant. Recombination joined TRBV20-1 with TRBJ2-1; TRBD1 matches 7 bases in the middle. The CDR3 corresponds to CSATTGRRQFF. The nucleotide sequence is TGCAGTGCTACGACAGGGCGAAGGCAGTTCTTC.